A single sample is the source of the 14 T cell receptor beta chains below, sequenced in a study of resident and recirculating memory T cells in vitiligo. Sequenced by immunoSEQ multiplex PCR; TCRdb stores in-frame clones only, minus some. Of 39,000 or so clones in the sample, over 90% were seen once. Sequenced: blood. These receptors were obtained from a male donor with vitiligo.

J is TRBJ2-5 and V is TRBV9, with TRBD2 identical over 8 bases. Germline V gives CDR1 SGDLS, CDR2 YYNGEE. The J segment lost 1 base and the V segment lost 3 bases, leaving 2 bases of the junction unmatched. The CDR3 is 14 amino acids. CDR3 in DNA: TGTGCCAGCAGCGCCGGACTAGCCCAAGAGACCCAGTACTTC. Translated, it gives CASSAGLAQETQYF.

The rearrangement uses TRBV6-5 and TRBJ2-5; weak D call: TRBD1 (5 bases). This CDR3 region has 13 residues. Germline values: CDR1 MNHEY, CDR2 SVGAGI. V was trimmed by 2 bases and J by 7 bases, leaving 11 bases between them. The CDR3 nucleotides read TGTGCCAGCAGTTACAGCCAGGGCGTGACCCAGTACTTC. Protein: CASSYSQGVTQYF.

The J gene is TRBJ1-2, the V gene TRBV5-1, with D possibly being TRBD1 (6 bases). The CDR3 is 13 residues long. Germline CDR1 and CDR2: SGHRS and YFSETQ. V was cut by 4 bases and J by 3 bases, with 10 bases left in between. The CDR3 nucleotides read TGCGCCAGCAGCGGTTCAGGGGACTATGGCTACACCTTC. This encodes CASSGSGDYGYTF.

A few counts support this clone. The V and J genes are TRBV6-5 and TRBJ2-5; 8 nucleotides line up with TRBD1. The CDR3 loop spans 14 amino acids. Germline CDR1 and CDR2: MNHEY and SVGAGI. The J segment lost 4 bases and the V segment lost 4 bases, leaving 5 bases of the junction unmatched. Here the CDR3 reads CASSFRTGSETQYF. DNA for the CDR3: TGTGCCAGCAGTTTCCGGACAGGGTCAGAGACCCAGTACTTC.

The gene calls are TRBV4-1 and TRBJ2-1; a weak D match, TRBD1 (6 bases). Trimming pared 5 bases from V and 10 bases from J, leaving 15 bases between. Germline V gene lookup returns CDR1 MGHRA and CDR2 YSYEKL. The CDR3 is made up of 13 amino acids. The CDR3 nucleotides are TGCGCCAGCAGCAAGGGGGTTCTCGTGGAGCAGTTCTTC. Translation gives CASSKGVLVEQFF.

The J gene is TRBJ2-5, the V gene TRBV7-6, with 8 bases that match TRBD1. J lost 1 base, V lost 5 bases, and 9 bases had no gene match. Germline values: CDR1 SGHVS, CDR2 FNYEAQ. The CDR3 has 16 residues. Here the CDR3 reads CASSPPGQGLQETQYF. CDR3 coding DNA: TGTGCCAGCAGCCCCCCCGGACAGGGACTCCAAGAGACCCAGTACTTC.

This clone turned up a few times. This sequence joins TRBV5-1 and TRBJ1-2; D unresolved. Germline CDR1 and CDR2: SGHRS and YFSETQ. V was clipped by 0 bases and J by 3 bases, with 12 bases between them. CDR3 length equals 15 residues. CDR3 sequence (DNA): TGCGCCAGCAGCTTGGAACACTACATCCACTATGGCTACACCTTC. Encoded protein: CASSLEHYIHYGYTF.

The chain recombines TRBV6-1 with TRBJ2-7; the D gene is possibly TRBD1 (6 bases). V was trimmed by 6 bases and J by 7 bases, leaving 16 bases between them. Germline V gives CDR1 MNHNS, CDR2 SASEGT. This CDR3 is 13 amino acids long. The chain's CDR3 is CASSKAGVREQYF. The CDR3 nucleotides read TGTGCCAGCAGCAAGGCAGGGGTTAGGGAGCAGTACTTC.

The chain employs TRBV7-9 and TRBJ1-2, with no clear D. CDR3 length: 15 amino acids. Per germline, CDR1 SEHNR and CDR2 FQNEAQ (reference sequence). Trimming cost V 5 bases and J 0 bases, with 13 bases left between them. The CDR3 DNA reads as TGTGCCAGCAGCCCCCGACAAGGAACTAACTATGGCTACACCTTC. Translation: CASSPRQGTNYGYTF.

The chain has TRBV5-1 and TRBJ2-2, with D hard to call. The germline CDR1 and CDR2 sequences are SGHRS and YFSETQ. This CDR3 is 15 amino acids long. The V and J ends lost 2 bases and 2 bases respectively, with 10 bases between them. This CDR3 reads CASSFSNGNTGELFF. CDR3 sequence (DNA): TGCGCCAGCAGCTTCTCGAATGGCAACACCGGGGAGCTGTTTTTT.

This clone was observed a handful of times. In nucleotides, the CDR3 is TGTGCCAGTAGTATTATGGAGGGGTCTGGGGCCAACGTCCTGACTTTC. Translating it yields CASSIMEGSGANVLTF. This chain joins TRBV19 and TRBJ2-6; perhaps TRBD2 as D (6 bases). The CDR3 is made up of 16 amino acids. Looked up from germline, CDR1 is LNHDA and CDR2 is SQIVND (reference sequence). Between the trimmed V and J ends, which lost 3 bases and 1 base, there was a span of 10 bases.

The table lists this clone with a count of one. In DNA form, the CDR3 reads TGTGCCAGTAGTATTGAGGGGGTGAACACTGAAGCTTTCTTT. Protein product: CASSIEGVNTEAFF. V and J are TRBV19 and TRBJ1-1; D perhaps matches TRBD1 (6 bases). The ends were cut back, 3 bases at V and 0 bases at J, with 8 bases in the middle. In germline, CDR1 is LNHDA, CDR2 SQIVND (reference sequence). This CDR3 region has 14 residues.

This clone was counted a single time. The rearrangement links TRBV13 to TRBJ2-2; D is perhaps TRBD1 (5 bases). CDR3 size: 12 residues. Between the trimmed V and J ends, which lost 6 bases and 6 bases, there was a span of 8 bases. In germline, CDR1 is PRHDT, CDR2 FYEKMQ (reference sequence). Here the CDR3 DNA reads TGTGCCAGCAGTCAGGGTCCCGGGGAGCTGTTTTTT. Translated: CASSQGPGELFF.

The chain recombines TRBV30 with TRBJ1-2; D might be TRBD1 (5 bases). Trimming shortened V by 3 bases and J by 6 bases, and 20 bases separated the two germline ends. There are 15 residues in the CDR3. Per the germline V gene, CDR1 is GTSNPN and CDR2 is SVGIG (reference sequence). CDR3 nucleotide sequence: TGTGCCTGGAGAGCTGGACATACGCTTAGGCATGGCTACACCTTC. This sequence encodes CAWRAGHTLRHGYTF.